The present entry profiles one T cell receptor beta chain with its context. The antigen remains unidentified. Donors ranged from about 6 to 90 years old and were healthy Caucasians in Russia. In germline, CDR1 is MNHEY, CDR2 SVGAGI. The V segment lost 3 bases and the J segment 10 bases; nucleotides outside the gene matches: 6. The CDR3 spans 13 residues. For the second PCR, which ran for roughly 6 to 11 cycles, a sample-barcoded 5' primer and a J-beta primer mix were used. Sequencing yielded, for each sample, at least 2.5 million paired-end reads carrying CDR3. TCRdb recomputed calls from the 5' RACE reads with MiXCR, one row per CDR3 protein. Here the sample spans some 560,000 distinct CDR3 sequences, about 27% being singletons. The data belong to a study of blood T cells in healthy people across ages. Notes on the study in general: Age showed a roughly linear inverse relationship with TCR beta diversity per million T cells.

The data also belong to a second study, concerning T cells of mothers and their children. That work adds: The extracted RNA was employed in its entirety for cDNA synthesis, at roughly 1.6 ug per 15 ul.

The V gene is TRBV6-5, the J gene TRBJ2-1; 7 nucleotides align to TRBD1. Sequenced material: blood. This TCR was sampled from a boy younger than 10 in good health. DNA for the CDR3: TGTGCCAGCAGTTATTTCAGGGGGTGGGAGCAGTTCTTC. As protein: CASSYFRGWEQFF.